The 27 T cell receptor beta chains in this list originate from one sample, sequenced in a study of blood T cell repertoires in COVID-19. Sequencing was performed with immunoSEQ multiplex PCR; in TCRdb, only in-frame clones are kept and a portion is missing. The data contain about 300,000 clones, roughly 87% of them singletons. Material: peripheral blood. These receptor sequences come from a man between 18 and 35 years old with active or convalescent COVID-19.

V gene TRBV13 combines with J gene TRBJ2-7, with D perhaps TRBD1 (6 bases). The CDR3 is made up of 20 amino acids. Germline assignment: CDR1 PRHDT and CDR2 FYEKMQ (reference sequence). V lost 1 base to trimming and J lost 4 bases, with 29 bases between them. CDR3: CASSLEGGRLGHTRAYEQYF. The CDR3 DNA sequence: TGTGCCAGCAGCTTAGAAGGGGGTAGATTGGGACACACCCGGGCGTACGAGCAGTACTTC.

In its sample, this clone was seen once. The chain has TRBV27 and TRBJ2-7; a weak D match, TRBD2 (6 bases). This CDR3 comprises 15 residues. Germline V gives CDR1 MNHEY, CDR2 SMNVEV (reference sequence). Trimming cost V 5 bases and J 3 bases, with 17 bases left between them. CDR3 region: CASSEPGLLVYEQYF. Here the CDR3 DNA reads TGTGCCAGCAGTGAACCGGGACTTCTTGTCTACGAGCAGTACTTC.

The CDR3 spells CASSLQGGGGYTF. Written as DNA, the CDR3 is TGTGCCAGCAGCTTACAGGGAGGTGGTGGCTACACCTTC. The chain couples TRBV7-9 to TRBJ1-2, with D perhaps TRBD1 (5 bases). The germline V gene has CDR1 SEHNR and CDR2 FQNEAQ (reference sequence). CDR3 length: 13 residues. With 2 bases removed from V and 7 bases from J, the gap between germline ends came to 11 bases.

CDR3 residues: CASSKSGGGTDTQYF. CDR3 coding DNA: TGTGCCAGCAGCAAAAGCGGGGGGGGCACAGATACGCAGTATTTT. This rearrangement joins TRBV7-3 to TRBJ2-3; the match to TRBD2 covers 10 bases. This CDR3 is built from 15 residues. From germline, CDR1 is SGHTA and CDR2 FQGTGA. After removal of 5 bases from V and 1 base from J, the junction contained 3 bases not matched to a gene.

V is TRBV5-1 and J is TRBJ2-1, with TRBD2 as a possible D gene (6 bases). Germline V gene lookup returns CDR1 SGHRS and CDR2 YFSETQ. The length of the CDR3 is 16 residues. The germline V and J ends were trimmed by 0 bases and 4 bases, with 14 bases remaining between them. In DNA form, the CDR3 reads TGCGCCAGCAGCTTGGCTGGCGGGGTGGAGTACAATGAGCAGTTCTTC. This codes for CASSLAGGVEYNEQFF. The variable domain in full, with the rest retrieved from reference TRBV5-1 and TRBJ2-1, is KAGVTQTPRYLIKTRGQQVTLSCSPISGHRSVSWYQQTPGQGLQFLFEYFSETQRNKGNFPGRFSGRQFSNSRSEMNVSTLELGDSALYLCASSLAGGVEYNEQFFGPGTRLTVL.

The chain uses TRBV6-5 and TRBJ1-1; 7 bases match TRBD1. V lost 8 bases and J lost 2; bases outside the gene matches: 8. From germline, CDR1 is MNHEY and CDR2 SVGAGI. This CDR3 has 14 amino acids. This CDR3 reads CASGSRQGNTEAFF. The CDR3 DNA is TGTGCCAGCGGCAGCCGACAGGGAAACACTGAAGCTTTCTTT.

A remark on this clone: One end of the junction varies from germline; a read error may be responsible. This chain uses TRBV3-1 (or the pseudogene TRBV3-2) with TRBJ2-3, with 8 bases identical to TRBD2. CDR1 LGHDT and CDR2 YNNKEL come from the germline V gene (reference sequence). The CDR3 runs 12 residues. CDR3 DNA sequence: TGTGCCAGCAGCCAAGCGGGCGGGGGGCCATGGTTT. Its protein product is CASSQAGGGPWF.

The chain has TRBV19 and TRBJ2-5; D perhaps matches TRBD2 (5 bases). The CDR3 totals 13 residues. The ends were cut back, 9 bases at V and 4 bases at J, with 15 bases in the middle. Per the germline V gene, CDR1 is LNHDA and CDR2 is SQIVND (reference sequence). The CDR3 loop is CASRRSLGETQYF. The CDR3 nucleotides are TGTGCCAGCAGGAGGTCGCTCGGAGAGACCCAGTACTTC.

This rearrangement joins TRBV18 to TRBJ1-1; D may be TRBD1 (5 bases). Between the trimmed V and J ends, which lost 2 bases and 6 bases, there was a span of 10 bases. The CDR3 spans 13 residues. CDR1 KGHSH and CDR2 LQKENI come from the germline V gene. The chain's CDR3 is CASSPVQGSEAFF. DNA for the CDR3: TGTGCCAGCTCACCAGTCCAGGGTTCTGAAGCTTTCTTT.

The J gene is TRBJ1-2, the V gene TRBV7-2; D remains unclear. There are 14 residues in the CDR3. The germline CDR1 and CDR2 sequences are SGHTA and FQGNSA. Trimming stripped 5 bases from V and 0 bases from J, with 10 bases between. The CDR3 loop is CASSPYSTNYGYTF. As DNA, the CDR3 is TGTGCCAGCAGCCCTTATAGTACTAACTATGGCTACACCTTC.

The J gene is TRBJ2-7, the V gene TRBV27; TRBD2 agrees at 8 bases. The germline gives CDR1 MNHEY, CDR2 SMNVEV (reference sequence). Losses at the gene ends were 5 bases for V and 0 bases for J; bases not matched to a gene: 9. The CDR3 is made up of 16 amino acids. The CDR3 bases are TGTGCCAGCAGTCCAATCAGCGGGGGCGTCTCCTACGAGCAGTACTTC. Amino acid sequence: CASSPISGGVSYEQYF.

Of note for this clone: Sequence at one end of the junction differs from germline and may be a read error. Other DNA sequences in the same sample also yield this CDR3. This rearrangement joins TRBV11-2 to TRBJ1-6, with 7 bases matching TRBD1. Per the germline V gene, CDR1 is SGHAT and CDR2 is FQNNGV. The CDR3 runs to 14 residues. CDR3 protein: CASSPGTDNSPLHF. Written as DNA, the CDR3 is TGTGCCAGCAGCCCGGGGACAGATAATTCACCCCTTCACTTT.

The rearrangement links TRBV9 to TRBJ2-1; TRBD2 matches 8 bases. The CDR3 totals 16 residues. The V gene's germline CDR1 is SGDLS and CDR2 YYNGEE. J gave up 3 bases and V 4 bases, and 9 bases lay outside the gene matches. CDR3 sequence reads: CASSPGGGVFYNEQFF. In DNA form, the CDR3 reads TGTGCCAGCAGCCCCGGGGGGGGCGTTTTCTACAATGAGCAGTTCTTC.

V usage is TRBV4-1 and J usage is TRBJ2-5; 9 bases are shared with TRBD1. In germline, CDR1 is MGHRA, CDR2 YSYEKL. Germline trimming cut 9 bases from V and 1 base from J; bases unmatched to any gene: 9. The CDR3 loop spans 15 amino acids. CDR3 loop: CASKPGQGFQETQYF. The CDR3 DNA reads as TGCGCCAGTAAACCGGGACAGGGTTTCCAAGAGACCCAGTACTTC.

This chain uses TRBV6-2 or TRBV6-3 with TRBJ2-1; unclear D gene. Germline V gene lookup returns CDR1 MNHEY and CDR2 SVGEGT. The CDR3 runs 16 residues. The V and J ends lost 0 bases and 0 bases respectively, with 9 bases between them. CDR3: CASSYSKESSYNEQFF. CDR3 nucleotides: TGTGCCAGCAGTTACTCGAAGGAGAGCTCCTACAATGAGCAGTTCTTC.

This chain joins TRBV9 and TRBJ1-2; D is undetermined. Germline assignment: CDR1 SGDLS and CDR2 YYNGEE. The CDR3 consists of 13 residues. Deletions cut 5 bases from V and 4 bases from J, with 12 bases between. CDR3 bases: TGTGCCAGCAGAGCAACGTCCCCCTATGGCTACACCTTC. Translation: CASRATSPYGYTF.

The V call is TRBV5-8, the J call TRBJ2-5, with 9 positions matching TRBD1. The CDR3 contains 15 residues. The germline V gene encodes CDR1 SGHTS and CDR2 YDEGEE. V gave up 4 bases and J gave up 2 bases; unmatched junction bases: 6. The CDR3 reads CASSLGTGRQETQYF. CDR3 DNA sequence: TGTGCCAGCAGCCTAGGGACAGGGAGGCAAGAGACCCAGTACTTC.

This clone showed up many times. Other DNA variants within this sample encode the same CDR3. The J gene is TRBJ1-4, the V gene TRBV5-1; D gene uncertain. The CDR3 is 14 amino acids. The germline V and J ends were trimmed by 0 bases and 7 bases, with 10 bases remaining between them. Germline V gene lookup returns CDR1 SGHRS and CDR2 YFSETQ. In DNA, the CDR3 is TGCGCCAGCAGCTTGGGGGGAGTTGGTGAAAAACTGTTTTTT. The encoded protein is CASSLGGVGEKLFF.

In its sample, this clone was seen once. This sequence joins TRBV6-2 or TRBV6-3 and TRBJ2-7; tentatively, D is TRBD2 (6 bases). The ends were cut back, 2 bases at V and 7 bases at J, with 9 bases in the middle. This CDR3 spans 12 amino acids. Germline V CDR1 and CDR2: MNHEY, SVGEGT. CDR3 residues: CASSYGGWEQYF. CDR3 coding DNA: TGTGCCAGCAGTTACGGGGGGTGGGAGCAGTACTTC.

The gene calls are TRBV5-1 and TRBJ1-1, with D perhaps matching TRBD1 (5 bases). The V and J ends lost 4 bases and 6 bases respectively, with 19 bases between them. Looked up from germline, CDR1 is SGHRS and CDR2 is YFSETQ. The CDR3 spans 15 residues. The CDR3 region is CASSKNVIPGAEAFF. The CDR3 DNA follows: TGCGCCAGCAGCAAGAACGTTATTCCGGGGGCTGAAGCTTTCTTT.

This chain uses TRBV10-3 with TRBJ1-3, with a weak D call TRBD1 (5 bases). The CDR3 contains 18 residues. V was pared by 2 bases and J by 0 bases, with 17 bases between. Per the germline V gene, CDR1 is ENHRY and CDR2 is SYGVKD. The CDR3 DNA is TGTGCCATCAGTGAGACCGGACAATCCCTCACCTCTGGAAACACCATATATTTT. It encodes CAISETGQSLTSGNTIYF.

The chain joins TRBV7-9 to TRBJ1-3; TRBD1 aligns across 9 bases. The CDR3 runs to 16 residues. The V gene's germline CDR1 is SEHNR and CDR2 FQNEAQ (reference sequence). The V gene end was trimmed by 5 bases and the J gene end by 4 bases; junction bases not matched to a gene: 9. CDR3 region: CASSSRDRASGNTIYF. CDR3 DNA sequence: TGTGCCAGCAGCAGCCGGGACAGGGCCTCGGGAAACACCATATATTTT.

The rearrangement joins TRBV7-2 to TRBJ2-3; D not certain. There are 12 residues in the CDR3. Germline CDR1 is SGHTA and CDR2 is FQGNSA. Trimming cost V 5 bases and J 2 bases, with 5 bases left between them. The CDR3 region is CASSPYTDTQYF. The CDR3 nucleotides are TGTGCCAGCAGCCCCTACACAGATACGCAGTATTTT.

The chain has TRBV7-2 and TRBJ2-5, with D possibly being TRBD2 (6 bases). Germline V lookup: CDR1 SGHTA, CDR2 FQGNSA. This CDR3 has 16 residues. Trimming removed 1 base from V and 6 bases from J, with 18 bases in between. The CDR3 protein is CASSLEAGASVKTQYF. CDR3 nucleotide sequence: TGTGCCAGCAGCTTAGAAGCGGGCGCCTCGGTAAAGACCCAGTACTTC.

The V call is TRBV7-9, the J call TRBJ2-1; TRBD1 matches at 8 bases. Looked up from germline, CDR1 is SEHNR and CDR2 is FQNEAQ (reference sequence). J lost 9 bases, V lost 1 base, and 5 bases had no gene match. The CDR3 is made up of 14 amino acids. The CDR3 DNA reads TGTGCCAGCAGCTTAGGGACAGGGTACGGTGAGCAGTTCTTC. This encodes CASSLGTGYGEQFF.

This chain uses TRBV11-2 with TRBJ2-3; 13 positions agree with TRBD2. This CDR3 region has 17 residues. V lost 3 bases, J lost 2 bases, and 5 bases stayed unmatched. Per germline, CDR1 SGHAT and CDR2 FQNNGV. The CDR3 reads CASSFRLAGGITDTQYF. The CDR3 DNA is TGTGCCAGCAGCTTCCGACTAGCGGGGGGTATCACAGATACGCAGTATTTT. Combining the CDR3 with reference TRBV11-2 and TRBJ2-3 gives the whole variable domain EAGVAQSPRYKIIEKRQSVAFWCNPISGHATLYWYQQILGQGPKLLIQFQNNGVVDDSQLPKDRFSAERLKGVDSTLKIQPAKLEDSAVYLCASSFRLAGGITDTQYFGPGTRLTVL.

The J gene is TRBJ2-3, the V gene TRBV9, with D tentatively TRBD2 (5 bases). Germline loops: CDR1 SGDLS, CDR2 YYNGEE. The V end lost 0 bases, the J end lost 0 bases, and 14 bases lay between the germline ends. There are 17 residues in the CDR3. The DNA for the CDR3 is TGTGCCAGCAGCGTAGGGGGAGCTGGGTCTAGCACAGATACGCAGTATTTT. This gives the protein CASSVGGAGSSTDTQYF. The full variable domain, rest sourced from reference TRBV9 and TRBJ2-3, is DSGVTQTPKHLITATGQRVTLRCSPRSGDLSVYWYQQSLDQGLQFLIQYYNGEERAKGNILERFSAQQFPDLHSELNLSSLELGDSALYFCASSVGGAGSSTDTQYFGPGTRLTVL.